The 32 T cell receptor beta chains below come from one sample, sequenced in a study of breast tumors, draining lymph nodes, adjacent tissues. MiXCR, run by TCRdb on the multiplex PCR reads, gives a single entry per CDR3 protein. The data contain more than 15,000 distinct CDR3 sequences, 55% to 75% of them singletons. The source material was tumor-adjacent breast tissue. The receptors were sampled from a female donor with breast cancer. Some clones in this sample may be carry-over from other donors' samples.

The J gene is TRBJ1-6, the V gene TRBV5-1, with TRBD1 as a possible D gene (6 bases). This CDR3 has 15 amino acids. Germline CDR1 SGHRS, CDR2 YFSETQ. Trimming took 3 bases from V and 8 from J, leaving 15 bases between them. In DNA, the CDR3 is TGCGCCAGCAGCTCGGAGGGGGGGAGTGATTCACCCCTCCACTTT. Translated: CASSSEGGSDSPLHF.

This clonotype was picked up many times. Given a much more abundant clone one base away, this may be a read error. The chain combines TRBV6-5 with TRBJ2-7; 9 bases are shared with TRBD1. Germline loops: CDR1 MNHEY, CDR2 SVGAGI. V was pared by 4 bases and J by 5 bases, with 12 bases of the junction left unmatched. The CDR3 consists of 16 residues. This CDR3 reads CASSSSSPGTGNEQYF. CDR3 nucleotide sequence: TGTGCCAGCAGTTCCTCGAGCCCCGGGACAGGGAACGAGCAGTACTTC.

The count of this clonotype is one. The genes are TRBV20-1 and TRBJ2-3; D not certain. From germline, CDR1 is DFQATT and CDR2 SNEGSKA (reference sequence). The V end lost 3 bases, the J end lost 0 bases, and 10 bases lay between the germline ends. This CDR3 region has 14 residues. The CDR3 region has the DNA TGCAGTGCTAGCTGGGGTAGAAGCACAGATACGCAGTATTTT. As protein: CSASWGRSTDTQYF.

This rearrangement joins TRBV2 to TRBJ2-7; no clear D gene. CDR3 length: 12 amino acids. Germline values: CDR1 SNHLY, CDR2 FYNNEI. Between the trimmed V and J ends, which lost 5 bases and 2 bases, there was a span of 7 bases. The DNA for the CDR3 is TGTGCCAGCAGTCACAACCCCTACGAGCAGTACTTC. Amino acid sequence: CASSHNPYEQYF.

The chain joins TRBV7-3 to TRBJ1-5; D gene uncertain. This CDR3 has 13 amino acids. Trimming removed 2 bases from V and 4 bases from J, with 6 bases in between. Germline lookup yields CDR1 SGHTA and CDR2 FQGTGA. The CDR3 region is CASSLQANQPQHF. The DNA for the CDR3 is TGTGCCAGCAGCTTACAGGCTAATCAGCCCCAGCATTTT.

This clonotype is classed as medium-sized (0.01 to 0.1%). This rearrangement joins TRBV19 to TRBJ1-3; 7 bases match TRBD1. Germline V gene lookup returns CDR1 LNHDA and CDR2 SQIVND (reference sequence). The length of the CDR3 is 15 residues. V gave up 5 bases and J gave up 2 bases; unmatched junction bases: 6. DNA of the CDR3: TGTGCCAGTAGTGGCTTGGGGACAGCTGGAAACACCATATATTTT. It is translated as CASSGLGTAGNTIYF.

About this clonotype: The junction departs from the called germline gene at one end, perhaps through a read error. The V gene is TRBV2, the J gene TRBJ2-5; D possibly corresponds to TRBD2 (5 bases). The CDR3 is 12 amino acids. CDR1 is SNHLY, CDR2 FYNNEI, per germline. The CDR3 nucleotides read TGTGCCAGCAGTGGGACGGAGGAGACCCAGTATTTC. It specifies CASSGTEETQYF.

This clonotype was detected a few times. The chain is built from TRBV15 and TRBJ1-4, with a weak D call TRBD1 (5 bases). The V end was cut by 0 bases, the J end by 7 bases, with 9 bases between. The CDR3 spans 14 residues. In germline, CDR1 is LNHNV, CDR2 YYDKDF (reference sequence). This chain's CDR3 is CATSRDRGAEKLFF. The CDR3 nucleotides read TGTGCCACCAGCAGAGATAGAGGGGCTGAAAAACTGTTTTTT.

CDR3 in DNA: TGCAGTGCTACCCGACTCTCGAGCGGGGGGCAAGAGACCCAGTACTTC. It specifies CSATRLSSGGQETQYF. The chain employs TRBV20-1 and TRBJ2-5; 9 nucleotides align to TRBD2. The J segment lost 2 bases and the V segment lost 4 bases, leaving 11 bases of the junction unmatched. The CDR3 is 16 amino acids. Germline CDR1 DFQATT, CDR2 SNEGSKA (reference sequence).

This CDR3 is CASSLVSGNTIYF. CDR3 coding DNA: TGTGCCAGCAGCTTAGTTTCCGGAAACACCATATATTTT. The genes are TRBV7-2 and TRBJ1-3; unclear D gene. The CDR3 contains 13 residues. Germline values: CDR1 SGHTA, CDR2 FQGNSA. Trimming removed 1 base at V and 4 bases at J, with 5 bases between.

This clonotype has only one observation. J is TRBJ1-2 and V is TRBV20-1; a weak D match, TRBD1 (6 bases). The CDR3 has 11 residues. In germline, CDR1 is DFQATT, CDR2 SNEGSKA (reference sequence). The CDR3 reads CSAWTVYGYTF. The DNA of the CDR3 is TGCAGCGCCTGGACAGTCTATGGCTACACCTTC.

This sequence joins TRBV7-2 and TRBJ1-5; the match to TRBD1 covers 7 bases. V trimming: 6 bases; J trimming: 6 bases; junction bases outside the gene matches: 5. Per germline, CDR1 SGHTA and CDR2 FQGNSA. This CDR3 has 13 amino acids. This chain's CDR3 is CASSRQGGQPQHF. CDR3 in DNA: TGTGCCAGCAGTAGACAGGGTGGTCAGCCCCAGCATTTT.

This clonotype was recorded only once. V and J are TRBV5-1 and TRBJ2-3, with 7 positions matching TRBD1. The V gene's germline CDR1 is SGHRS and CDR2 YFSETQ. V lost 5 bases and J lost 2; bases outside the gene matches: 14. The CDR3 has 17 residues. The CDR3 spells CASSSAPGTDFTDTQYF. The CDR3, as DNA: TGCGCCAGCAGTTCAGCTCCCGGGACAGACTTCACAGATACGCAGTATTTT. The variable domain in full, completed from reference TRBV5-1 and TRBJ2-3, reads KAGVTQTPRYLIKTRGQQVTLSCSPISGHRSVSWYQQTPGQGLQFLFEYFSETQRNKGNFPGRFSGRQFSNSRSEMNVSTLELGDSALYLCASSSAPGTDFTDTQYFGPGTRLTVL.

By share, this clonotype ranks as medium-sized. The chain is built from TRBV7-9 and TRBJ1-6; TRBD1 matches at 10 bases. V dropped 5 bases and J dropped 6; count of bases not matched to a gene: 1. Germline CDR1 reads SEHNR; CDR2 reads FQNEAQ (reference sequence). This CDR3 has 14 amino acids. This CDR3 reads CASSGTGVNSPLHF. In nucleotides, the CDR3 is TGTGCCAGCAGCGGGACAGGGGTTAATTCACCCCTCCACTTT.

This clonotype occurred once. This sequence joins TRBV5-1 and TRBJ2-5; possibly TRBD2 for D (6 bases). The CDR3 is made up of 14 amino acids. Germline CDR1 and CDR2: SGHRS and YFSETQ. The V end lost 4 bases, the J end lost 2 bases, and 12 bases lay between the germline ends. The CDR3 loop is CASSAAGTQETQYF. CDR3 sequence (DNA): TGCGCCAGCAGCGCCGCCGGGACTCAAGAGACCCAGTACTTC.

This clonotype was counted ten times or more. The chain is built from TRBV6-6 and TRBJ2-5; D is undetermined. Trimming pared 2 bases from V and 3 bases from J, leaving 4 bases between. CDR1 and CDR2 (germline): MNHNY, SVGAGI (reference sequence). The CDR3 totals 12 residues. The CDR3 here is CASSYGEETQYF. CDR3 nucleotides: TGTGCCAGCAGTTACGGAGAAGAGACCCAGTACTTC.

Many counts were recorded for this clonotype. A much more abundant neighbour one base away suggests this may be a read error. V is TRBV6-1 and J is TRBJ1-2; D ambiguous. V was pared by 5 bases and J by 5 bases, with 12 bases between. Germline V gives CDR1 MNHNS, CDR2 SASEGT. This CDR3 is built from 13 residues. CDR3 nucleotide sequence: TGTGCCAGCAGTCAATCGAAAGGGTATGGCTACACCTTC. Its translation is CASSQSKGYGYTF.

Regarding this clonotype: Compared with germline, one end of the junction differs, possibly owing to a read error. The CDR3 region is CASSSGRADTQYF. The CDR3 nucleotides are TGTGCTAGCAGCTCCGGGAGGGCAGATACGCAGTATTTT. This chain joins TRBV7-7 and TRBJ2-3; 8 nucleotides agree with TRBD2. Germline CDR1 reads SSHAT; CDR2 reads FNYEAQ (reference sequence). This CDR3 spans 13 amino acids.

The J gene is TRBJ2-7, the V gene TRBV6-2 or TRBV6-3, with D possibly called TRBD1 or TRBD2 (5 bases each). Trimming pared 5 bases from V and 4 bases from J, leaving 12 bases between. This CDR3 region has 13 residues. Germline lookup yields CDR1 MNHEY and CDR2 SVGEGT. CDR3 nucleotides: TGTGCCAGCAGTGTCGGGGACCGTTACGAGCAGTACGTC. Translated, it gives CASSVGDRYEQYV.

The genes are TRBV25-1 and TRBJ2-2; D ambiguous. Trimming shortened V by 3 bases and J by 2 bases, and 10 bases separated the two germline ends. The germline V gene has CDR1 MGHDK and CDR2 SYGVNS. The CDR3 is 15 residues long. CDR3 region: CASSEARPNTGELFF. Written as DNA, the CDR3 is TGTGCCAGCAGTGAGGCTCGGCCTAACACCGGGGAGCTGTTTTTT.

The J gene is TRBJ1-3, the V gene TRBV3-1; 8 positions agree with TRBD1. In germline, CDR1 is LGHDT, CDR2 YNNKEL (reference sequence). V was pared by 6 bases and J by 2 bases, with 9 bases of the junction left unmatched. CDR3 length: 16 amino acids. The CDR3 is CASRSTDRDPGNTIYF. In DNA, the CDR3 is TGTGCCAGCAGGTCCACGGACAGGGACCCTGGAAACACCATATATTTT. Full variable domain (outside the CDR3, taken from reference TRBV3-1 and TRBJ1-3): DTAVSQTPKYLVTQMGNDKSIKCEQNLGHDTMYWYKQDSKKFLKIMFSYNNKELIINETVPNRFSPKSPDKAHLNLHINSLELGDSAVYFCASRSTDRDPGNTIYFGEGSWLTVV.

The chain combines TRBV7-3 with TRBJ2-7, with 13 nucleotides matching TRBD2. J was trimmed by 6 bases and V by 4 bases; bases with no gene match: 3. The germline gives CDR1 SGHTA, CDR2 FQGTGA. The CDR3 is 14 residues long. The DNA for the CDR3 is TGTGCCAGCAGCTCGGGACTAGCGGGATCCGAGCAGTACTTC. Its protein is CASSSGLAGSEQYF.

The chain uses TRBV29-1 and TRBJ1-2; D might be TRBD1 (5 bases). CDR1 and CDR2 (germline): SQVTM, ANQGSEA. This CDR3 contains 14 residues. Trimming stripped 3 bases from V and 4 bases from J, with 15 bases between. The CDR3 sequence is CSVDGTFGSYGYTF. The CDR3 coding sequence is TGCAGCGTTGACGGGACTTTCGGTAGCTATGGCTACACCTTC.

The genes are TRBV30 and TRBJ2-7; D gene unclear. The CDR3 is 14 residues long. The V gene's germline CDR1 is GTSNPN and CDR2 SVGIG (reference sequence). With 6 bases removed from V and 0 bases from J, the gap between germline ends came to 15 bases. The CDR3 nucleotides read TGTGCCTGTGTGGCCGGTAGTTTCTCCTACGAGCAGTACTTC. As protein: CACVAGSFSYEQYF. The whole variable domain, filled in from reference TRBV30 and TRBJ2-7, reads SQTIHQWPATLVQPVGSPLSLECTVEGTSNPNLYWYRQAAGRGLQLLFYSVGIGQISSEVPQNLSASRPQDRQFILSSKKLLLSDSGFYLCACVAGSFSYEQYFGPGTRLTVT.

This rearrangement joins TRBV5-1 to TRBJ2-3; perhaps TRBD1 as D (6 bases). Between the trimmed V and J ends, which lost 1 base and 1 base, there was a span of 10 bases. Germline V lookup: CDR1 SGHRS, CDR2 YFSETQ. This CDR3 region has 15 residues. CDR3 sequence (DNA): TGCGCCAGCAGCTTGAGCAGGGGTCGCACAGATACGCAGTATTTT. Translation gives CASSLSRGRTDTQYF.

The genes are TRBV20-1 and TRBJ2-3, with unresolved D. Germline CDR1 is DFQATT and CDR2 is SNEGSKA (reference sequence). Trimming took off 7 bases at V and 5 bases at J, with 10 bases between the two ends. The CDR3 sequence is 11 residues long. CDR3 in amino acids: CSVWMGDTQYF. CDR3 bases: TGCAGTGTATGGATGGGAGATACGCAGTATTTT.

V usage is TRBV12-3 or TRBV12-4 and J usage is TRBJ2-7; D might be TRBD2 (6 bases). V was pared by 3 bases and J by 0 bases, with 9 bases between. There are 14 residues in the CDR3. The CDR3 loop reads CASSFLASSYEQYF. DNA of the CDR3: TGTGCCAGCAGTTTCCTAGCGTCCTCCTACGAGCAGTACTTC.

This clonotype came up once. This CDR3 reads CASRNDSPGGTDTQYF. For the CDR3, the DNA is TGTGCCAGCAGGAACGACAGTCCAGGAGGCACAGATACGCAGTATTTT. This sequence joins TRBV2 and TRBJ2-3; TRBD1 might be the D (5 bases). Germline CDR1 SNHLY, CDR2 FYNNEI. The CDR3 consists of 16 residues. Trimming removed 6 bases from V and 1 base from J, with 17 bases in between.

In regard to this clonotype: One end of the junction is discordant with germline, which a read error may explain. The rearrangement joins TRBV20-1 to TRBJ1-1, with a tentative D call TRBD1 (6 bases). The CDR3 is 17 amino acids. The germline gives CDR1 DFQATT, CDR2 SNEGSKA (reference sequence). DNA for the CDR3: TGCAGTGCTAGAGATCCAAATAGGGGGGGGCGGAACACTGAAGCGTTCTTT. It translates to CSARDPNRGGRNTEAFF.

This chain uses TRBV2 with TRBJ1-2; no clear D gene. V was clipped by 8 bases and J by 3 bases, with 13 bases between them. CDR1 is SNHLY and CDR2 is FYNNEI in the germline V gene. The CDR3 has 13 amino acids. The CDR3 loop reads CASRNLGDYGYTF. The CDR3 DNA reads as TGTGCCAGCCGCAATCTTGGCGACTATGGCTACACCTTC.

The chain uses TRBV20-1 and TRBJ2-3; TRBD2 is a possible D gene (6 bases). Germline assignment: CDR1 DFQATT and CDR2 SNEGSKA (reference sequence). This CDR3 comprises 15 residues. With 5 bases removed from V and 2 bases from J, the gap between germline ends came to 17 bases. The CDR3 spells CSAPSLAGPTDTQYF. The CDR3 region has the DNA TGCAGTGCTCCTAGTTTGGCGGGGCCCACAGATACGCAGTATTTT.

By its share, this clonotype is medium-sized. The chain couples TRBV20-1 to TRBJ1-2, with 8 nucleotides matching TRBD1. The germline V gene encodes CDR1 DFQATT and CDR2 SNEGSKA (reference sequence). V lost 0 bases to trimming and J lost 3 bases; unmatched junction nucleotides: 6. The CDR3 spans 15 residues. The CDR3 sequence: CSARETGERYYGYTF. CDR3 nucleotides: TGCAGTGCTAGAGAGACAGGGGAGAGGTACTATGGCTACACCTTC.